Below, 20 T cell receptor beta chains from the same sample are listed, as sequenced in a study of T cells in women clearing cervical HPV infection. TCRdb's copy holds only in-frame clones and misses some; the assay was immunoSEQ multiplex PCR. This table lists 30,000 to 35,000 clones. The sequencing sample was made of blood buffy coat. The receptors originated from a woman aged 18 to 75 with a cervical HPV16 infection that either progressed to CIN3+ or cleared (not recorded which).

With respect to this clone: The read finishes 3 residues shy of the CDR3 end, and the germline J gene is used to complete it. The rearrangement joins TRBV19 to TRBJ2-3; 9 nucleotides match TRBD1. The CDR3 is 17 amino acids. Germline V gene sequence: CDR1 LNHDA, CDR2 SQIVND (reference sequence). CDR3 bases read: TGTGCCAGTAGTATAGAGGAGGGGACAGGGACAATCAGGCCG. Protein product: CASSIEEGTGTIRP. From start to end, the CDR3 is CASSIEEGTGTIRPQYF.

As for this clone: The read ends 3 residues before the CDR3 terminus; that terminus is restored from the germline J gene. Other DNA variants within this sample encode the same CDR3. The chain links TRBV7-6 to TRBJ1-3; D is ambiguous. The germline V gene encodes CDR1 SGHVS and CDR2 FNYEAQ. CDR3 length: 16 amino acids. Trimming pared 5 bases from V and 0 bases from J, leaving 14 bases between. The CDR3 sequence is CASSQRNANSGNTIYF. The CDR3 DNA, read in part, is TGTGCCAGCAGCCAGCGGAACGCCAACTCTGGAAACACC.

As for this clone: Read coverage stops 3 residues before the CDR3 terminus; the germline J gene supplies the remainder. This chain connects TRBV6-2 or TRBV6-3 to TRBJ2-3; 7 nucleotides align to TRBD2. CDR1 is MNHEY, CDR2 SVGEGT, per germline. The CDR3 has 17 residues. With 2 bases clipped from V and 1 base from J, the junction kept 9 bases outside the gene matches. CDR3 DNA (partial): TGTGCCAGCAGTTACCGTGGGCTAGCGGATGGCACAGATACG. This encodes CASSYRGLADGTDT. The full CDR3 is CASSYRGLADGTDTQYF.

With respect to this clone: Coverage ceases 3 residues before the CDR3 finishes, and the germline J gene fills in the end. V is TRBV5-1 and J is TRBJ2-3; 8 positions agree with TRBD2. The V gene end was trimmed by 0 bases and the J gene end by 4 bases; junction bases not matched to a gene: 4. This CDR3 is 15 amino acids long. Looked up from germline, CDR1 is SGHRS and CDR2 is YFSETQ. CDR3 sequence reads: CASSLAGGVADTQYF. CDR3 bases read: TGCGCCAGCAGCTTGGCGGGGGGGGTCGCAGATACG.

In regard to this clone: The CDR3 extends 3 residues past the end of the read, so its final part is completed from the germline J gene. The gene calls are TRBV7-9 and TRBJ1-4; D may be TRBD1 (5 bases). Trimming removed 5 bases from V and 8 bases from J, with 12 bases in between. Germline lookup yields CDR1 SEHNR and CDR2 FQNEAQ (reference sequence). The CDR3 contains 13 residues. CDR3 DNA, as far as it was read: TGTGCCAGCAGCCCGGGGGTCGTAGAAAAA. Protein: CASSPGVVEK. The entire CDR3 is CASSPGVVEKLFF.

Of note for this clone: The read finishes 3 residues shy of the CDR3 end, and the germline J gene is used to complete it. The chain is built from TRBV5-5 and TRBJ2-5, with 7 bases fitting TRBD1. CDR3 length equals 13 residues. The germline V gene has CDR1 SGHKS and CDR2 YYEKEE (reference sequence). With 4 bases clipped from V and 2 bases from J, the junction kept 2 bases outside the gene matches. CDR3 protein: CASSLDRQETQYF. Partial CDR3 DNA: TGTGCCAGCAGCCTGGACAGGCAAGAGACC.

A remark on this clone: The read falls 3 residues short of the CDR3 end, and the missing part is taken from the germline J gene. This chain uses TRBV6-2 or TRBV6-3 with TRBJ2-2; 8 positions match TRBD1. CDR3 size: 15 residues. Germline V gene data show CDR1 as MNHEY and CDR2 as SVGEGT. Here the CDR3 reads CASSDRGATNEKLFF. The sequenced part of the CDR3 DNA is TGTGCCAGCAGTGACAGGGGCGCAACTAATGAAAAG.

Comments on this clone: The read ends 3 residues before the CDR3 terminus; that terminus is restored from the germline J gene. The same CDR3 can be traced to other DNA sequences in this sample. V gene TRBV5-1 combines with J gene TRBJ1-2, with D tentatively TRBD1 (6 bases). This CDR3 has 14 amino acids. In germline, CDR1 is SGHRS, CDR2 YFSETQ. The CDR3 here is CASSPENRAGGYTF. CDR3 bases read: TGCGCCAGCAGCCCGGAAAACAGGGCTGGAGGC.

For this clone: The CDR3 end falls 3 residues outside the read, so it is completed with the germline J gene. The chain uses TRBV7-3 and TRBJ2-7; TRBD1 is a possible D gene (5 bases). From germline, CDR1 is SGHTA and CDR2 FQGTGA. The CDR3 loop spans 13 amino acids. V shed 1 base and J shed 6 bases, with 10 bases lying between them. CDR3 DNA (partial): TGTGCCAGCAGCTTAAATGGTAGGGGCGAG. This encodes CASSLNGRGE. In full, the CDR3 is CASSLNGRGEQYF.

Concerning this clone itself: From the germline J gene comes the end of the CDR3, since the read stops 3 residues before it. This chain joins TRBV7-3 and TRBJ2-2; TRBD1 might be the D (5 bases). CDR1 and CDR2 from the germline V gene are SGHTA and FQGTGA. This CDR3 spans 13 amino acids. The CDR3 loop is CASSQSGANVLFF. The part of the CDR3 DNA that was read is TGTGCCAGCAGCCAATCTGGGGCCAACGTG.

As to this clone: The read falls 3 residues short of the CDR3 end, and the missing part is taken from the germline J gene. The rearrangement links TRBV7-9 to TRBJ1-6, with TRBD1 matching over 8 bases. V was pared by 3 bases and J by 7 bases, with 5 bases of the junction left unmatched. Per germline, CDR1 SEHNR and CDR2 FQNEAQ (reference sequence). The CDR3 totals 15 residues. The CDR3 loop reads CASSFGDRGNSPLHF. CDR3 DNA, as far as it was read: TGTGCCAGCAGCTTTGGCGACAGGGGAAATTCACCC.

In regard to this clone: The read terminates 3 residues before the CDR3 end, so the remaining end is supplied by the germline J gene. The chain couples TRBV5-1 to TRBJ2-5; D ambiguous. In germline, CDR1 is SGHRS, CDR2 YFSETQ. CDR3 length equals 15 residues. V lost 0 bases, J lost 5 bases, and 14 bases lay in between. CDR3 bases read: TGCGCCAGCAGCTTGGCCTTAACTACCGCGGAGACC. Translated, it gives CASSLALTTAET. In full, the CDR3 is CASSLALTTAETQYF.

Concerning this clone: The junction differs from germline at one of its ends, possibly a read error. The read finishes 3 residues shy of the CDR3 end, and the germline J gene is used to complete it. The sample carries other DNA sequences with the same CDR3. J is TRBJ1-3 and V is TRBV30; no clear D. This CDR3 region has 12 residues. The V gene's germline CDR1 is GTSNPN and CDR2 SVGIG (reference sequence). Incomplete CDR3 DNA: TGTGCCTGGGATAGCTCTGGAAACACA. Protein product: CAWDSSGNT. The CDR3 reads in full as CAWDSSGNTIYF.

Concerning this clone: The sequence runs out 3 residues before the end of the CDR3; the remainder is reconstructed from the germline J gene. The chain joins TRBV11-3 to TRBJ2-7; 7 bases match TRBD1. Germline V gene sequence: CDR1 SGHNT, CDR2 YENEEA. V was pared by 3 bases and J by 1 base, with 3 bases of the junction left unmatched. CDR3 length: 14 amino acids. This chain's CDR3 is CASSLGQLSYEQYF. The DNA read from the CDR3 is TGTGCCAGCAGCTTGGGACAGCTTTCCTACGAG. Together with reference TRBV11-3 and TRBJ2-7, the CDR3 gives the full variable domain: EAGVVQSPRYKIIEKKQPVAFWCNPISGHNTLYWYLQNLGQGPELLIRYENEEAVDDSQLPKDRFSAERLKGVDSTLKIQPAELGDSAVYLCASSLGQLSYEQYFGPGTRLTVT.

Of note for this clone: The read finishes 3 residues shy of the CDR3 end, and the germline J gene is used to complete it. The chain links TRBV7-4 to TRBJ1-2, with 7 nucleotides matching TRBD1. The CDR3 is 15 amino acids. The V gene end was trimmed by 1 base and the J gene end by 6 bases; junction bases not matched to a gene: 8. Germline CDR1 SGHVT, CDR2 SQSDAQ. CDR3 in amino acids: CASSLVGQIKNGYTF. The covered CDR3 bases are TGTGCCAGCAGCTTAGTGGGACAGATCAAGAATGGC.

As to this clone: The read ends 3 residues before the CDR3 terminus; that terminus is restored from the germline J gene. The rearrangement links TRBV7-2 to TRBJ1-1; weak D call: TRBD1 (6 bases). Germline CDR1 and CDR2: SGHTA and FQGNSA. This CDR3 is built from 14 residues. Trimming took 6 bases from V and 5 from J, leaving 16 bases between them. The CDR3 DNA, read in part, is TGTGCCAGCAGTTCAACCCAGGGGAATACTGAA. Its protein product is CASSSTQGNTE. The entire CDR3 protein reads CASSSTQGNTEAFF.

In the case of this clone: The read ends 3 residues early relative to the CDR3; the germline J gene fills the gap. This chain uses TRBV18 with TRBJ2-4; the match to TRBD2 covers 8 bases. The CDR3 consists of 13 residues. Germline CDR1 reads KGHSH; CDR2 reads LQKENI. The sequenced part of the CDR3 DNA is TGTGCCAGCTCGGCGGGGGGATACTATGGT. It translates to CASSAGGYYG. The whole CDR3 reads CASSAGGYYGQYF.

Note on this clone: The read halts 3 residues ahead of the CDR3 end, with the missing end drawn from the germline J gene. This rearrangement joins TRBV28 to TRBJ1-4, with 8 bases identical to TRBD1. Germline CDR1 is MDHEN and CDR2 is SYDVKM. The CDR3 has 16 amino acids. The J segment lost 4 bases and the V segment lost 5 bases, leaving 9 bases of the junction unmatched. The chain's CDR3 is CASSRTTGGSNEKLFF. The covered CDR3 bases are TGTGCCAGCAGTCGCACCACAGGGGGGAGTAATGAAAAA.

Worth noting for this clone: Read sequence stops 3 residues before the CDR3 end, and the germline J gene provides the missing end. The chain links TRBV6-2 or TRBV6-3 to TRBJ2-3; TRBD1 or TRBD2 may be the D gene (6 bases each). This CDR3 is built from 15 residues. The ends were cut back, 0 bases at V and 5 bases at J, with 12 bases in the middle. Germline assignment: CDR1 MNHEY and CDR2 SVGEGT. The sequenced part of the CDR3 DNA is TGTGCCAGCAGTTACTCTGAACAGGGAGGAGATACG. Encoded protein: CASSYSEQGGDT. In full, the CDR3 is CASSYSEQGGDTQYF.

A remark on this clone: The read falls 3 residues short of the CDR3 end, and the missing part is taken from the germline J gene. This chain uses TRBV5-1 with TRBJ1-6; a weak D match, TRBD1 (6 bases). The CDR3 contains 16 residues. Germline V lookup: CDR1 SGHRS, CDR2 YFSETQ. With 4 bases removed from V and 8 bases from J, the gap between germline ends came to 19 bases. The covered CDR3 bases are TGCGCCAGCAGCGACTCCCTCAGGACAGCGGATTCACCC. Its translation is CASSDSLRTADSP. The CDR3 in full is CASSDSLRTADSPLHF.